Presented here are 12 T cell receptor beta chains from one specimen sequenced in a study of cytomegalovirus exposure and HLA in healthy donors. Amplification used 60 Vbeta primers and 13 Jbeta primers. Some clones are missing from TCRdb's copy, which holds only in-frame ones; the method was immunoSEQ multiplex PCR. Of under 150,000 clones detected, about four fifths appear once; the ten largest clones hold about 3.8%. The sample consisted of PBMCs. The receptors stem from a man between 35 and 55 years old in good health and CMV-seropositive.

The V and J genes are TRBV5-4 and TRBJ2-7; D not resolved. This CDR3 region has 14 residues. Germline V lookup: CDR1 SGHNT, CDR2 YYREEE (reference sequence). Trimming stripped 5 bases from V and 2 bases from J, with 14 bases between. The CDR3 DNA sequence: TGTGCCAGCAGTCCCGGGTCTCCTACCTACGAGCAGTACTTC. Encoded protein: CASSPGSPTYEQYF. Together with reference TRBV5-4 and TRBJ2-7, the CDR3 gives the full variable domain: ETGVTQSPTHLIKTRGQQVTLRCSSQSGHNTVSWYQQALGQGPQFIFQYYREEENGRGNFPPRFSGLQFPNYSSELNVNALELDDSALYLCASSPGSPTYEQYFGPGTRLTVT.

The J gene is TRBJ2-7, the V gene TRBV4-2; TRBD2 aligns across 10 bases. This CDR3 has 16 amino acids. Germline CDR1 and CDR2: LGHNA and YNFKEQ. V dropped 0 bases and J dropped 5; count of bases not matched to a gene: 7. The CDR3 DNA follows: TGTGCCAGCAGCCAAGAGAGGCGTCTAGCGGGGGACGAGCAGTACTTC. Residues: CASSQERRLAGDEQYF.

V gene TRBV10-3 combines with J gene TRBJ2-1, with D unresolved. The CDR3 length is 15 residues. Per the germline V gene, CDR1 is ENHRY and CDR2 is SYGVKD. V lost 3 bases and J 5 bases, leaving 14 bases between the germline ends. The CDR3 spells CAISENRRSDNEQFF. CDR3 DNA: TGTGCCATCAGTGAAAACCGACGCAGCGACAATGAGCAGTTCTTC.

This sequence joins TRBV6-1 and TRBJ2-7; 8 bases map to TRBD1. This CDR3 has 12 residues. Losses at the gene ends were 6 bases for V and 4 bases for J; bases not matched to a gene: 2. Germline V gene lookup returns CDR1 MNHNS and CDR2 SASEGT. The CDR3 nucleotides are TGTGCCAGCAGCTGGACAGGGTACGAGCAGTACTTC. Translating it yields CASSWTGYEQYF.

This chain uses TRBV27 with TRBJ2-6, with D possibly matching TRBD1 (5 bases). The CDR3 contains 18 residues. Trimming took off 2 bases at V and 0 bases at J, with 14 bases between the two ends. Germline loops: CDR1 MNHEY, CDR2 SMNVEV (reference sequence). The CDR3 spells CASSLVQGSASGANVLTF. CDR3 in DNA: TGTGCCAGCAGTTTAGTTCAGGGCTCCGCCTCTGGGGCCAACGTCCTGACTTTC.

J is TRBJ1-6 and V is TRBV10-3; 10 bases agree with TRBD1. The junction had 6 bases not matched to a gene; V was cut back by 5 bases and J by 8 bases. Germline loops: CDR1 ENHRY, CDR2 SYGVKD. The CDR3 contains 15 residues. The CDR3 spells CAISPSGTGDSPLHF. The CDR3 DNA sequence: TGTGCCATCAGTCCTTCCGGGACAGGGGATTCACCCCTCCACTTT.

This sequence joins TRBV19 and TRBJ2-3; TRBD1 agrees at 9 bases. The germline CDR1 and CDR2 sequences are LNHDA and SQIVND (reference sequence). V was pared by 5 bases and J by 2 bases, with 5 bases of the junction left unmatched. The CDR3 runs 15 residues. CDR3 in amino acids: CASSDRDRATDTQYF. The CDR3 DNA follows: TGTGCCAGTAGTGACCGGGACAGGGCCACAGATACGCAGTATTTT.

About this clone: One end of the junction varies from germline; a read error may be responsible. The chain joins TRBV7-9 to TRBJ2-7, with a weak D call TRBD1 (7 bases). CDR3 length: 16 residues. Germline lookup yields CDR1 SEHNR and CDR2 FQNEAQ (reference sequence). CDR3 in DNA: TGTTCCAGCGGCGGCAAACAGGGGAGGAGGGTCTACGAGCAGTACTTC. It yields the protein CSSGGKQGRRVYEQYF.

This sequence joins TRBV9 and TRBJ1-1; TRBD1 might be the D (6 bases). The length of the CDR3 is 15 residues. V shed 0 bases and J shed 0 bases, with 9 bases lying between them. Germline-derived CDR1 and CDR2 are SGDLS and YYNGEE. The CDR3 here is CASSVGGQVNTEAFF. Written as DNA, the CDR3 is TGTGCCAGCAGCGTAGGGGGACAAGTGAACACTGAAGCTTTCTTT.

The chain is built from TRBV7-3 and TRBJ2-6; possibly TRBD1 for D (5 bases). CDR3 length: 16 residues. CDR1 and CDR2 from the germline V gene are SGHTA and FQGTGA. Trimming removed 1 base at V and 0 bases at J, with 7 bases between. The CDR3 sequence is CASSLIGDSGANVLTF. The CDR3 DNA reads as TGTGCCAGCAGCTTAATAGGGGACTCTGGGGCCAACGTCCTGACTTTC.

The chain uses TRBV5-4 and TRBJ2-2, with 8 bases identical to TRBD2. With V trimmed by 4 bases and J by 0 bases, 2 bases remained unmatched. The CDR3 runs 15 residues. From germline, CDR1 is SGHNT and CDR2 YYREEE (reference sequence). In nucleotides, the CDR3 is TGTGCCAGCAGCCCGGGACTAGCGAACACCGGGGAGCTGTTTTTT. Translation: CASSPGLANTGELFF.

The chain uses TRBV7-3 and TRBJ2-7; 7 bases are a match to TRBD1. In germline, CDR1 is SGHTA, CDR2 FQGTGA. The CDR3 loop spans 14 amino acids. V lost 5 bases and J lost 1; bases outside the gene matches: 5. The DNA of the CDR3 is TGTGCCAGCAGCCCATACAGGGGTTCCTACGAGCAGTACTTC. It codes for CASSPYRGSYEQYF.